What follows are 32 T cell receptor beta chains derived from one specimen sequenced in a study of beta chain features in type 1 diabetes. As every portion of the isolated RNA was reverse transcribed, the sequencing read expressed TCRB transcripts. Sequenced by immunoSEQ multiplex PCR; TCRdb stores in-frame clones only, minus some. The sample records about 250,000 clones, over 12% being singletons. Sequencing was done on a sample of naive CD4+ T cells from blood. These receptors were collected from a woman aged 35 to 49 in good health.

V and J are TRBV19 and TRBJ1-5, with no clear D. Germline V lookup: CDR1 LNHDA, CDR2 SQIVND (reference sequence). V was cut by 10 bases and J by 0 bases, with 31 bases left in between. The CDR3 length is 20 residues. The CDR3 region has the DNA TGTGCCACCATAAGTAACTTCGAGATAGAACTGTCACTTAGCAATCAGCCCCAGCATTTT. This sequence encodes CATISNFEIELSLSNQPQHF.

This clone was recorded a few times. The chain recombines TRBV7-2 with TRBJ2-3, with 7 nucleotides matching TRBD2. Germline-derived CDR1 and CDR2 are SGHTA and FQGNSA. After removal of 2 bases from V and 2 bases from J, the junction contained 10 bases not matched to a gene. The CDR3 extends over 17 amino acids. CDR3 nucleotide sequence: TGTGCCAGCAGCTTACGTGGAGCGGGGTCGCCCACAGATACGCAGTATTTT. Its translation: CASSLRGAGSPTDTQYF. The variable domain in full, completed from reference TRBV7-2 and TRBJ2-3, reads GAGVSQSPSNKVTEKGKDVELRCDPISGHTALYWYRQSLGQGLEFLIYFQGNSAPDKSGLPSDRFSAERTGGSVSTLTIQRTQQEDSAVYLCASSLRGAGSPTDTQYFGPGTRLTVL.

The chain couples TRBV2 to TRBJ2-1; TRBD2 matches at 14 bases. This CDR3 is 15 amino acids long. Trimming removed 6 bases from V and 9 bases from J; junction bases left unmatched: 7. Germline loops: CDR1 SNHLY, CDR2 FYNNEI. CDR3 coding DNA: TGTGCCAGCAGGAGGACTAGCGGGGGGTTTATTGAGCAGTTCTTC. It translates to CASRRTSGGFIEQFF.

V usage is TRBV7-8 and J usage is TRBJ2-5, with a possible D match to TRBD2 (6 bases). Germline CDR1 and CDR2: SGHVS and FQNEAQ. The CDR3 is 16 amino acids. Trimming left V 3 bases short and J 3 bases short, with 17 bases between. The chain's CDR3 is CASSFQPGLGEETQYF. Written as DNA, the CDR3 is TGTGCCAGCAGCTTCCAACCGGGACTGGGCGAAGAGACCCAGTACTTC. The full variable domain, with the rest looked up from reference TRBV7-8 and TRBJ2-5, is GAGVSQSPRYKVAKRGQDVALRCDPISGHVSLFWYQQALGQGPEFLTYFQNEAQLDKSGLPSDRFFAERPEGSVSTLKIQRTQQEDSAVYLCASSFQPGLGEETQYFGPGTRLLVL.

This clone came up many times. The chain is built from TRBV23-1 and TRBJ1-1; D gene ambiguous. TRBV23-1 is an open reading frame whose function is uncertain. V lost 2 bases and J lost 0, with 7 bases in between. The CDR3 has 14 residues. DNA for the CDR3: TGCGCCAGCAGTCAACAGGTAATGAACACTGAAGCTTTCTTT. Amino acids: CASSQQVMNTEAFF.

The V and J genes are TRBV5-4 and TRBJ2-5; 8 bases map to TRBD2. This CDR3 has 15 residues. Trimming cost V 4 bases and J 5 bases; bases outside gene matches: 10. Germline values: CDR1 SGHNT, CDR2 YYREEE (reference sequence). Here the CDR3 DNA reads TGTGCCAGCAGCCCACCGCCGGGGGGGAGGGAGACCCAGTACTTC. Translated: CASSPPPGGRETQYF.

This clone was counted between two and nine times. The chain is built from TRBV7-6 and TRBJ2-5, with D maybe TRBD2 (6 bases). There are 14 residues in the CDR3. Germline loops: CDR1 SGHVS, CDR2 FNYEAQ. V gave up 2 bases and J gave up 5 bases, with 12 bases separating them. Here the CDR3 reads CASSLIGGDETQYF. The CDR3 DNA follows: TGTGCCAGCAGCTTAATCGGGGGTGACGAGACCCAGTACTTC.

The chain combines TRBV7-9 with TRBJ1-5, with a tentative D call TRBD1 (5 bases). Germline assignment: CDR1 SEHNR and CDR2 FQNEAQ (reference sequence). The CDR3 consists of 16 residues. With 2 bases removed from V and 2 bases from J, the gap between germline ends came to 13 bases. The CDR3 region has the DNA TGTGCCAGCAGCTTATCGACCGGGGGAGGCAATCAGCCCCAGCATTTT. This codes for CASSLSTGGGNQPQHF.

This clone was seen a handful of times. The chain has TRBV6-5 and TRBJ1-6; D gene ambiguous. The CDR3 contains 15 residues. V lost 0 bases and J lost 4, with 7 bases in between. Germline V CDR1 and CDR2: MNHEY, SVGAGI. The CDR3 sequence is CASSYSPGYNSPLHF. CDR3 nucleotide sequence: TGTGCCAGCAGTTACTCGCCGGGGTATAATTCACCCCTCCACTTT.

This clone was counted between two and nine times. The J gene is TRBJ1-3, the V gene TRBV6-1, with D possibly being TRBD1 (6 bases). Germline CDR1 and CDR2: MNHNS and SASEGT. The CDR3 is 14 residues long. Between the trimmed V and J ends, which lost 1 base and 8 bases, there was a span of 12 bases. This CDR3 is CASSEGLGAYTIYF. DNA of the CDR3: TGTGCCAGCAGTGAAGGTCTGGGGGCTTACACCATATATTTT.

This clone was observed a few times. The genes are TRBV7-2 and TRBJ1-4; 7 bases are a match to TRBD1. J lost 10 bases, V lost 6 bases, and 5 bases had no gene match. This CDR3 spans 12 amino acids. Germline loops: CDR1 SGHTA, CDR2 FQGNSA. CDR3 in amino acids: CASSRTGGKLFF. The CDR3 DNA is TGTGCCAGCAGTCGGACAGGAGGAAAACTGTTTTTT.

A few counts support this clone. This chain links TRBV5-8 with TRBJ1-2, with 12 bases lining up with TRBD1. The CDR3 has 15 residues. With 2 bases clipped from V and 8 bases from J, the junction kept 7 bases outside the gene matches. Germline CDR1 SGHTS, CDR2 YDEGEE. CDR3 amino acids: CASSLGTGGVGGYTF. The CDR3 nucleotides read TGTGCCAGCAGCTTAGGGACAGGGGGCGTTGGAGGCTACACCTTC.

The J gene is TRBJ2-3, the V gene TRBV2; 8 nucleotides match TRBD2. CDR3 length equals 15 residues. Unmatched junction bases numbered 11, after V lost 6 bases and J lost 6 bases. The germline V gene has CDR1 SNHLY and CDR2 FYNNEI. Written as DNA, the CDR3 is TGTGCCAGCAGCGACGGGGGGGCCCTTAAGGATACGCAGTATTTT. This encodes CASSDGGALKDTQYF.

Only a few counts were recorded for this clone. The chain is built from TRBV4-1 and TRBJ1-1; D is possibly TRBD1 (6 bases). There are 16 residues in the CDR3. Deletions cut 0 bases from V and 5 bases from J, with 16 bases between. CDR1 is MGHRA and CDR2 is YSYEKL in the germline V gene. The chain's CDR3 is CASSQDLLGADTEAFF. The CDR3 DNA is TGCGCCAGCAGCCAAGATTTGTTGGGGGCAGATACTGAAGCTTTCTTT.

The chain has TRBV29-1 and TRBJ1-4; 7 nucleotides match TRBD1. V lost 8 bases to trimming and J lost 4 bases; unmatched junction nucleotides: 7. CDR1 is SQVTM and CDR2 is ANQGSEA in the germline V gene. This CDR3 spans 13 amino acids. CDR3 sequence reads: CSPTGPINEKLFF. CDR3 DNA sequence: TGCAGCCCGACAGGGCCCATTAATGAAAAACTGTTTTTT.

This chain links TRBV4-1 with TRBJ1-2; TRBD1 aligns across 8 bases. CDR1 MGHRA and CDR2 YSYEKL come from the germline V gene. The ends lost 2 bases at V and 3 bases at J; junction bases unmatched: 5. This CDR3 is built from 15 residues. CDR3 sequence reads: CASSQLTGGDYGYTF. In DNA, the CDR3 is TGCGCCAGCAGCCAATTAACAGGGGGGGACTATGGCTACACCTTC.

This clone was seen a few times. The chain is built from TRBV6-6 and TRBJ1-5; 10 nucleotides align to TRBD1. V lost 4 bases and J lost 3; bases outside the gene matches: 6. CDR1 MNHNY and CDR2 SVGAGI come from the germline V gene (reference sequence). The CDR3 loop spans 16 amino acids. The chain's CDR3 is CASSSPTGGNNQPQHF. The CDR3 region has the DNA TGTGCCAGCAGTTCCCCGACAGGGGGCAACAATCAGCCCCAGCATTTT.

This clone appeared a few times. This chain uses TRBV25-1 with TRBJ2-5; a weak D match, TRBD1 (6 bases). CDR3 size: 13 residues. Germline V gives CDR1 MGHDK, CDR2 SYGVNS. Deletions cut 8 bases from V and 2 bases from J, with 12 bases between. The CDR3 DNA follows: TGTGCCAGCGATCCTCAGGGGCAAGAGACCCAGTACTTC. This sequence encodes CASDPQGQETQYF.

The rearrangement uses TRBV10-3 and TRBJ1-2; D call uncertain. Trimming stripped 4 bases from V and 8 bases from J, with 11 bases between. CDR3 size: 12 residues. CDR1 is ENHRY, CDR2 SYGVKD, per germline. CDR3 nucleotides: TGTGCCATCAGTGTGGGCACGGGAGGCTACACCTTC. Translation gives CAISVGTGGYTF.

The CDR3 reads CASSLDLASPTRLQETQYF. Here the CDR3 DNA reads TGTGCCAGCAGCTTAGACCTCGCTAGCCCGACAAGATTACAAGAGACCCAGTACTTC. The V call is TRBV7-2, the J call TRBJ2-5; D is perhaps TRBD2 (5 bases). This CDR3 is 19 amino acids long. V lost 1 base to trimming and J lost 2 bases, with 23 bases between them. Germline V lookup: CDR1 SGHTA, CDR2 FQGNSA.

This clone was seen repeatedly, ten times or more. The chain's CDR3 is CAIHTGANGYTF. In DNA form, the CDR3 reads TGTGCCATACATACAGGGGCGAATGGCTACACCTTC. The gene calls are TRBV10-3 and TRBJ1-2, with 7 bases identical to TRBD1. V trimming: 9 bases; J trimming: 6 bases; junction bases outside the gene matches: 7. This CDR3 region has 12 residues. The V gene's germline CDR1 is ENHRY and CDR2 SYGVKD.

The CDR3 nucleotides read TGTGCCAGCAGTGGGCAGGGGACCGATCAGCCCCAGCATTTT. Translation: CASSGQGTDQPQHF. This chain joins TRBV2 and TRBJ1-5; TRBD1 is a possible D gene (6 bases). The V end lost 4 bases, the J end lost 5 bases, and 12 bases lay between the germline ends. Germline CDR1 is SNHLY and CDR2 is FYNNEI. This CDR3 comprises 14 residues.

The genes are TRBV19 and TRBJ1-2, with 9 positions matching TRBD1. Trimming removed 10 bases from V and 5 bases from J; junction bases left unmatched: 5. The CDR3 loop spans 12 amino acids. Germline V gene data show CDR1 as LNHDA and CDR2 as SQIVND (reference sequence). The CDR3: CATTGGSYGYTF. The CDR3 DNA follows: TGTGCCACCACAGGGGGCAGTTATGGCTACACCTTC.

The V gene is TRBV18, the J gene TRBJ1-2; 11 positions match TRBD1. The CDR3 has 17 residues. Germline V gene sequence: CDR1 KGHSH, CDR2 LQKENI. Trimming cost V 5 bases and J 4 bases; bases outside gene matches: 12. The CDR3 DNA follows: TGTGCCAGCTCAAACCCAGGACAGGGGGCGAGAGGCTATGGCTACACCTTC. It codes for CASSNPGQGARGYGYTF.

This clone was detected only a few times. The chain has TRBV6-5 and TRBJ2-1; 7 bases are a match to TRBD1. With V trimmed by 5 bases and J by 2 bases, 6 bases remained unmatched. The CDR3 has 15 residues. The germline V gene has CDR1 MNHEY and CDR2 SVGAGI. The CDR3 sequence: CASSLDRVPYNEQFF. The DNA for the CDR3 is TGTGCCAGCAGTCTCGACAGGGTGCCCTACAATGAGCAGTTCTTC.

This clone was picked up a small number of times. A junction boundary mismatches the germline segment, possibly from a read error. The genes are TRBV5-1 and TRBJ1-5, with D perhaps matching TRBD1 (6 bases). This CDR3 has 15 residues. CDR1 and CDR2 (germline): SGHRS, YFSETQ. The CDR3 sequence: CARSLQGALNQPQHF. CDR3 coding DNA: TGCGCCCGCAGCTTACAGGGCGCCTTGAATCAGCCCCAGCATTTT.

The J gene is TRBJ2-7, the V gene TRBV13; 13 nucleotides match TRBD2. Germline V lookup: CDR1 PRHDT, CDR2 FYEKMQ (reference sequence). There are 17 residues in the CDR3. Trimming took 4 bases from V and 0 from J; bases not matched to a gene: 6. CDR3 nucleotide sequence: TGTGCCAGCAGCTCGACTAGCGGGGGGAGAAGCTCCTACGAGCAGTACTTC. Translation gives CASSSTSGGRSSYEQYF.

The chain has TRBV12-5 and TRBJ2-1; 10 bases are shared with TRBD2. The CDR3 is 15 residues long. Per germline, CDR1 LGHNT and CDR2 FRNRAP. Unmatched junction bases numbered 0, after V lost 1 base and J lost 3 bases. Here the CDR3 reads CASGLGTSGYNEQFF. CDR3 bases: TGTGCTAGTGGTTTGGGGACTAGCGGCTACAATGAGCAGTTCTTC.

The chain links TRBV2 to TRBJ2-2; TRBD1 is a possible D gene (6 bases). This CDR3 has 15 amino acids. Deletions cut 0 bases from V and 3 bases from J, with 8 bases between. Germline V gene data show CDR1 as SNHLY and CDR2 as FYNNEI. The CDR3 DNA sequence: TGTGCCAGCAGTGAAGCTTACAGGGACACCGGGGAGCTGTTTTTT. It specifies CASSEAYRDTGELFF.

This chain connects TRBV12-5 to TRBJ2-2; D is possibly TRBD1 (6 bases). CDR1 and CDR2 from the germline V gene are LGHNT and FRNRAP. The CDR3 loop spans 14 amino acids. V shed 6 bases and J shed 5 bases, with 13 bases lying between them. Here the CDR3 DNA reads TGTGCTAGTGGACAGGGAGCGGAGACCGGGGAGCTGTTTTTT. It yields the protein CASGQGAETGELFF.

The J gene is TRBJ2-5, the V gene TRBV5-1; 9 bases align to TRBD1. The CDR3 loop spans 15 amino acids. Germline CDR1 is SGHRS and CDR2 is YFSETQ. V lost 6 bases to trimming and J lost 5 bases; unmatched junction nucleotides: 11. This chain's CDR3 is CASNEAQGARETQYF. In nucleotides, the CDR3 is TGCGCCAGCAACGAGGCACAGGGGGCGAGGGAGACCCAGTACTTC.

In this sample, this clone turned up many times. V gene TRBV14 combines with J gene TRBJ2-4, with D possibly matching TRBD2 (5 bases). The ends were cut back, 3 bases at V and 7 bases at J, with 10 bases in the middle. Germline V gene data show CDR1 as SGHDN and CDR2 as FVKESK. The CDR3 covers 13 residues. This CDR3 reads CASSQAPGNIQYF. CDR3 coding DNA: TGTGCCAGCAGCCAGGCACCGGGGAACATTCAGTACTTC.